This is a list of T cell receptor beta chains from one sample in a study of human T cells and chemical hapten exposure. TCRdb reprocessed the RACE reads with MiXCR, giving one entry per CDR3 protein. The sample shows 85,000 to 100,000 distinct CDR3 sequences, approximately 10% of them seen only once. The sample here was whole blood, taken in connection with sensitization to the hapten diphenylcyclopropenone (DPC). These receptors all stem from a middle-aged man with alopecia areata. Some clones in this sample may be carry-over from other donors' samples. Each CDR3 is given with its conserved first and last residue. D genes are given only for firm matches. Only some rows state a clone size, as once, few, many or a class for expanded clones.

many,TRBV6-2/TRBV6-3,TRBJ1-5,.,CASSYSRQLGYSNQPQHF,TGTGCCAGCAGTTACTCGAGACAGCTTGGGTATAGCAATCAGCCCCAGCATTTT
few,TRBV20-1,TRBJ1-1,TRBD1,CSASLGTVIDEAFF,TGCAGTGCTAGCTTGGGGACAGTTATAGATGAAGCTTTCTTT
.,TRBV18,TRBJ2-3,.,CASSPPSLADTQYF,TGTGCCAGCTCACCACCTTCCCTGGCAGATACGCAGTATTTT
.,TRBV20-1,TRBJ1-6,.,CSARGQGADNSPLHF,TGCAGTGCTAGAGGTCAGGGTGCGGATAATTCACCCCTCCACTTT
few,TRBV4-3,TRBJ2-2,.,CASSQWSANTGELFF,TGCGCCAGCAGCCAATGGTCAGCGAACACCGGGGAGCTGTTTTTT
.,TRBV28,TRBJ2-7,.,CASSFREAGEQYF,TGTGCCAGCAGTTTCAGGGAAGCAGGCGAGCAGTACTTC
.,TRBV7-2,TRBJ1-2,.,CASTLRLTGRTNYGYTF,TGTGCCAGCACCTTAAGGTTGACGGGACGGACAAACTATGGCTACACCTTC
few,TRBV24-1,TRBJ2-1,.,CATSDLTRGVQFF,TGTGCCACCAGTGATTTGACGCGGGGCGTGCAGTTCTTC
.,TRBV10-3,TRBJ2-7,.,CAISADPPVEQYF,TGTGCCATCAGTGCAGATCCCCCGGTCGAGCAGTACTTC
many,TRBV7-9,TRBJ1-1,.,CASSLSSAGTEAFF,TGTGCCAGCAGCTTAAGCTCAGCGGGAACTGAAGCTTTCTTT
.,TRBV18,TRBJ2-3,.,CASSLSSRSTDTQYF,TGTGCCAGCTCACTCTCTAGCAGAAGCACAGATACGCAGTATTTT
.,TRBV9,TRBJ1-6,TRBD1,CASSVGDRGPLHF,TGTGCCAGCAGCGTAGGGGACAGGGGGCCCCTCCACTTT
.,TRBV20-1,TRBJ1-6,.,CSPQGYGGRNSPLHF,TGCAGTCCTCAGGGGTACGGGGGGCGGAATTCACCCCTCCACTTT
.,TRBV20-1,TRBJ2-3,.,CSAISSSSTDTQYF,TGCAGTGCTATATCCAGCTCTAGCACAGATACGCAGTATTTT
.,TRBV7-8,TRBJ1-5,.,CASSLEHGINQPQHF,TGTGCCAGCAGCTTAGAACACGGAATCAATCAGCCCCAGCATTTT
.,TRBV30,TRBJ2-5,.,CAWSGSIQETQYF,TGTGCCTGGAGCGGAAGTATCCAAGAGACCCAGTACTTC
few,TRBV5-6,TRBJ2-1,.,CASSSGGRRSYNEQFF,TGTGCCAGCAGCTCCGGAGGACGCCGCTCCTACAATGAGCAGTTCTTC
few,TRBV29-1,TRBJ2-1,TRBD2,CSPGEREYNEQFF,TGCAGCCCGGGGGAGCGGGAGTACAATGAGCAGTTCTTC
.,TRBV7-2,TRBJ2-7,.,CASSLASGVGRAGLSYEQYF,TGTGCCAGCAGCTTAGCCTCAGGGGTGGGGCGAGCGGGACTCTCCTACGAGCAGTACTTC
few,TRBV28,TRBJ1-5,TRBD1,CASSPGQGAIGNQPQHF,TGTGCCAGCAGTCCGGGACAGGGGGCAATTGGCAATCAGCCCCAGCATTTT
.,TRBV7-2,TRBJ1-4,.,CASSLGQAVPLLFF,TGTGCCAGCAGCTTAGGACAGGCAGTGCCCCTACTGTTTTTT
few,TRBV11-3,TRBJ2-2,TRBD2,CASSLVGGSWMELFF,TGTGCCAGCAGCTTAGTAGGCGGGAGTTGGATGGAGCTGTTTTTT
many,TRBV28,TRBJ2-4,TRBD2,CASSLPGGARASPSINIQYF,TGTGCCAGCAGTTTGCCGGGGGGGGCCCGGGCATCTCCTTCTATAAACATTCAGTACTTC
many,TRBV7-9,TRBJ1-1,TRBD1,CASSNQTGGRTEAFF,TGTGCCAGCAGCAACCAGACAGGGGGTAGGACTGAAGCTTTCTTT
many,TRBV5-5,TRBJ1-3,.,CASSLGVNSGNTIYF,TGTGCCAGCAGCTTGGGGGTGAACTCTGGAAACACCATATATTTT
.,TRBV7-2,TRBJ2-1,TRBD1,CASSPGGISSIEQFF,TGTGCCAGCAGCCCAGGGGGAATAAGCAGTATTGAGCAGTTCTTC
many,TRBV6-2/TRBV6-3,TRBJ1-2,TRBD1,CASSLQDRFYGYTF,TGTGCCAGCAGTCTTCAGGACAGGTTCTATGGCTACACCTTC
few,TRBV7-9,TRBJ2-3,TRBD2,CASSLGGTSGPSTDTQYF,TGTGCCAGCAGCTTAGGTGGGACTAGCGGGCCAAGCACAGATACGCAGTATTTT
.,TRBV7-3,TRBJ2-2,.,CASRGPGHVFAGELFF,TGTGCCAGCAGGGGCCCGGGACACGTTTTTGCCGGGGAGCTGTTTTTT
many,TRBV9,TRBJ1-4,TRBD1,CASSRQGLEEKLFF,TGTGCCAGCAGCCGACAGGGGCTGGAGGAAAAACTGTTTTTT
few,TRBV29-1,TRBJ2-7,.,CSAQRPNYEQYF,TGCAGCGCCCAGAGGCCCAACTACGAGCAGTACTTC
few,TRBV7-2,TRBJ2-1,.,CASSRGGGMDEQFF,TGTGCCAGCAGCCGAGGGGGGGGCATGGATGAGCAGTTCTTC
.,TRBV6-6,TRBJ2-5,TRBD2,CASSETSGAGTQYF,TGTGCCAGCAGTGAGACTAGCGGTGCCGGGACCCAGTACTTC
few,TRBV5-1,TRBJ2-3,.,CASSLTGDTQYF,TGCGCCAGCAGCTTGACAGGGGATACGCAGTATTTT
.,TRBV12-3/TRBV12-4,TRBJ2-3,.,CASRSAGLRDTQYF,TGTGCCAGCAGGTCGGCCGGCCTTAGAGATACGCAGTATTTT
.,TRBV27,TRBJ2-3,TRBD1,CASSLMGQGDTDTQYF,TGTGCCAGCAGTTTAATGGGACAGGGGGATACAGATACGCAGTATTTT
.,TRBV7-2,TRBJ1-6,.,CASSFGLNYNSPLHF,TGTGCCAGCAGCTTCGGACTGAACTATAATTCACCCCTCCACTTT
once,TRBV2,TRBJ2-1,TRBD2,CASSGNSGRAAYNEQFF,TGTGCCAGCAGTGGTAATAGCGGGAGGGCGGCCTACAATGAGCAGTTCTTC
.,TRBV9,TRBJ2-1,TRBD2,CASSVDQGLAGRYNEQFF,TGTGCCAGCAGCGTAGATCAGGGACTAGCGGGAAGGTACAATGAGCAGTTCTTC
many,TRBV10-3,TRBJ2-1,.,CAIASDAYNEQFF,TGTGCCATCGCATCCGACGCCTACAATGAGCAGTTCTTC
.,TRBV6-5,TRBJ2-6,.,CASSPRRSGANVLTF,TGTGCCAGCAGTCCCCGTCGGTCTGGGGCCAACGTCCTGACTTTC
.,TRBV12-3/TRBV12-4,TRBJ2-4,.,CASSLSPLGPGIQAKNIQYF,TGTGCCAGCAGTTTATCCCCCTTGGGACCTGGAATTCAAGCCAAAAACATTCAGTACTTC
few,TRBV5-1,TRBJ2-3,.,CASSPKAGISTDTQYF,TGCGCCAGCAGCCCTAAGGCGGGGATTAGCACAGATACGCAGTATTTT
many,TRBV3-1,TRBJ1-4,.,CASSLELSSNEKLFF,TGTGCCAGCAGCCTCGAGTTATCCTCTAATGAAAAACTGTTTTTT
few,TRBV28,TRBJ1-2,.,CASSLYGGPDYGYTF,TGTGCCAGCAGTTTATATGGGGGGCCCGACTATGGCTACACCTTC
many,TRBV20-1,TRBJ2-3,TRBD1,CSARDAGGTDTQYF,TGCAGTGCTAGAGACGCAGGGGGTACAGATACGCAGTATTTT
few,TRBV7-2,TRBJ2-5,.,CASSLEPASETQYF,TGTGCCAGCAGCTTGGAGCCTGCCTCGGAGACCCAGTACTTC
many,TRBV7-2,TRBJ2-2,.,CASSLRSSTNTGELFF,TGTGCCAGCAGCCTGAGAAGTAGCACCAACACCGGGGAGCTGTTTTTT
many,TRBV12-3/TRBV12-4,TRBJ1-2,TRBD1,CASSSYTGVSYGYTF,TGTGCCAGCAGTTCCTATACAGGGGTGAGCTATGGCTACACCTTC
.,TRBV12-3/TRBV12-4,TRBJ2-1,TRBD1,CASIAGTGLHNEQFF,TGTGCCAGCATCGCCGGGACAGGTCTCCACAATGAGCAGTTCTTC
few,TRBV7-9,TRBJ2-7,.,CASSGGEDEQYF,TGTGCCAGCAGCGGGGGTGAGGACGAGCAGTACTTC
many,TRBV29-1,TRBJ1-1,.,CSVKQGLLPEAFF,TGCAGCGTTAAACAGGGCCTGTTACCTGAAGCTTTCTTT
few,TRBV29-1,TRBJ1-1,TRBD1,CSARTQGSQPEAFF,TGCAGCGCGCGGACACAGGGGAGTCAACCTGAAGCTTTCTTT
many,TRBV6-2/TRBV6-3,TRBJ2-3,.,CASMGQFTDTQYF,TGTGCCAGCATGGGCCAATTCACAGATACGCAGTATTTT
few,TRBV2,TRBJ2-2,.,CASRGDLVATGELFF,TGTGCCAGCAGAGGAGATCTAGTAGCCACCGGGGAGCTGTTTTTT
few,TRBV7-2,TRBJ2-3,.,CASSFQDQSTDTQYF,TGTGCCAGCAGCTTTCAGGATCAGAGCACAGATACGCAGTATTTT
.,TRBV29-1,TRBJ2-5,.,CSGRTQETQYF,TGCAGCGGACGGACCCAAGAGACCCAGTACTTC